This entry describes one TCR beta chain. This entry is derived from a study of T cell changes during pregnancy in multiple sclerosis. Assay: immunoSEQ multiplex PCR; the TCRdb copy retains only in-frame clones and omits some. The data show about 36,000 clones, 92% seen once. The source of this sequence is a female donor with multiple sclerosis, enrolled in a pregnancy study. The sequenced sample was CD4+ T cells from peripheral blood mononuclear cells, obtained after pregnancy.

CDR3 sequence: CATSRDLWRGYNSPLHF. Here the CDR3 DNA reads TGTGCCACCAGCAGAGATCTGTGGAGGGGCTATAATTCACCCCTCCACTTT. The chain employs TRBV15 and TRBJ1-6; D might be TRBD1 (5 bases). Germline assignment: CDR1 LNHNV and CDR2 YYDKDF (reference sequence). The CDR3 sequence is 17 residues long. V dropped 0 bases and J dropped 3 bases, with 12 bases sitting between them.